Presented here are 27 T cell receptor beta chains from one specimen sequenced in a study of blood T cell repertoires in COVID-19. TCRdb's copy holds only in-frame clones and misses some; the assay was immunoSEQ multiplex PCR. The sample records tens of thousands of clones, roughly nine tenths being singletons. Sequenced: peripheral blood. All receptors derive from a woman aged 45-60 years in a cohort sampled during active COVID-19.

J is TRBJ1-3 and V is TRBV7-9; 7 bases align to TRBD1. Germline CDR1 SEHNR, CDR2 FQNEAQ (reference sequence). CDR3 length: 15 residues. With 6 bases clipped from V and 4 bases from J, the junction kept 9 bases outside the gene matches. In DNA, the CDR3 is TGTGCCAGCAGTCTCACAGGGGCAAAGGGAAACACCATATATTTT. It translates to CASSLTGAKGNTIYF.

V usage is TRBV10-3 and J usage is TRBJ2-7; maybe TRBD1 (5 bases). This CDR3 is 12 amino acids long. Germline CDR1 and CDR2: ENHRY and SYGVKD. V lost 8 bases, J lost 0 bases, and 8 bases lay in between. The CDR3 DNA follows: TGTGCCATCGGACACGACTCCTACGAGCAGTACTTC. Amino acid sequence: CAIGHDSYEQYF.

V usage is TRBV5-5 and J usage is TRBJ1-1; D perhaps matches TRBD1 (5 bases). This CDR3 has 18 residues. V dropped 0 bases and J dropped 0 bases, with 18 bases sitting between them. Germline V CDR1 and CDR2: SGHKS, YYEKEE (reference sequence). CDR3 DNA: TGTGCCAGCAGCTTGGCGGGGGGGGTTACGAACATGAACACTGAAGCTTTCTTT. Its protein product is CASSLAGGVTNMNTEAFF.

This rearrangement joins TRBV5-4 to TRBJ2-3, with 9 positions matching TRBD2. The germline gives CDR1 SGHNT, CDR2 YYREEE (reference sequence). The J segment lost 5 bases and the V segment lost 0 bases, leaving 10 bases of the junction unmatched. This CDR3 has 17 amino acids. The CDR3 spells CASSLGPRRTSEDTQYF. DNA for the CDR3: TGTGCCAGCAGCTTGGGGCCGAGACGGACTAGCGAAGATACGCAGTATTTT. The full variable domain, in which reference TRBV5-4 and TRBJ2-3 provide the parts outside the CDR3, is ETGVTQSPTHLIKTRGQQVTLRCSSQSGHNTVSWYQQALGQGPQFIFQYYREEENGRGNFPPRFSGLQFPNYSSELNVNALELDDSALYLCASSLGPRRTSEDTQYFGPGTRLTVL.

The genes are TRBV5-1 and TRBJ2-1; 7 bases line up with TRBD2. The germline V gene encodes CDR1 SGHRS and CDR2 YFSETQ. This CDR3 spans 16 amino acids. The trim removed 4 bases at V and 2 bases at J, leaving 9 bases unmatched. The CDR3 nucleotides are TGCGCCAGCAGCCAAAGTGGCGGGAGCACCTACAATGAGCAGTTCTTC. It codes for CASSQSGGSTYNEQFF.

The chain joins TRBV28 to TRBJ2-7, with D hard to call. Germline V gene data show CDR1 as MDHEN and CDR2 as SYDVKM. The CDR3 extends over 14 amino acids. V was pared by 4 bases and J by 3 bases, with 13 bases between. CDR3 sequence (DNA): TGTGCCAGCAGTTCTACCCCCTCACGCTACGAGCAGTACTTC. The encoded protein is CASSSTPSRYEQYF.

J is TRBJ2-1 and V is TRBV5-4, with a possible D match to TRBD2 (7 bases). The germline V and J ends were trimmed by 0 bases and 4 bases, with 17 bases remaining between them. CDR1 and CDR2 from the germline V gene are SGHNT and YYREEE (reference sequence). The CDR3 extends over 17 amino acids. CDR3 DNA: TGTGCCAGCAGCTTGGACGGGGGGACACTCTATTACAATGAGCAGTTCTTC. Its protein is CASSLDGGTLYYNEQFF.

This clone came up a few times. J is TRBJ1-2 and V is TRBV29-1, with D maybe TRBD1 (6 bases). The V end was cut by 6 bases, the J end by 8 bases, with 19 bases between. CDR1 and CDR2 from the germline V gene are SQVTM and ANQGSEA. The CDR3 runs to 13 residues. CDR3: CSVFLGQLGGYTF. The DNA of the CDR3 is TGCAGCGTATTCCTCGGACAGCTGGGGGGCTACACCTTC. Using reference TRBV29-1 and TRBJ1-2 for the parts outside the CDR3, the full variable domain is SAVISQKPSRDICQRGTSLTIQCQVDSQVTMMFWYRQQPGQSLTLIATANQGSEATYESGFVIDKFPISRPNLTFSTLTVSNMSPEDSSIYLCSVFLGQLGGYTFGSGTRLTVV.

The chain combines TRBV6-5 with TRBJ2-1; possibly TRBD2 for D (6 bases). Between the trimmed V and J ends, which lost 1 base and 4 bases, there was a span of 11 bases. The length of the CDR3 is 15 residues. In germline, CDR1 is MNHEY, CDR2 SVGAGI. CDR3 amino acids: CASSYWFGGYNEQFF. CDR3 DNA sequence: TGTGCCAGCAGTTACTGGTTTGGGGGGTACAATGAGCAGTTCTTC.

This chain links TRBV12-5 with TRBJ1-6; 7 nucleotides match TRBD1. The germline CDR1 and CDR2 sequences are LGHNT and FRNRAP. The CDR3 runs 13 residues. The junction had 1 base not matched to a gene; V was cut back by 1 base and J by 10 bases. The CDR3 DNA is TGTGCTAGTGGTTTGGAACAGGGGTCACCCCTCCACTTT. This encodes CASGLEQGSPLHF.

This clone was seen once. V and J are TRBV27 and TRBJ2-7; 8 bases match TRBD2. Germline values: CDR1 MNHEY, CDR2 SMNVEV (reference sequence). The ends lost 8 bases at V and 2 bases at J; junction bases unmatched: 5. The CDR3 loop spans 13 amino acids. CDR3 sequence reads: CASRGGSPYEQYF. CDR3 coding DNA: TGTGCCAGCCGGGGGGGGAGCCCCTACGAGCAGTACTTC.

V is TRBV5-1 and J is TRBJ2-2; tentatively, D is TRBD2 (7 bases). CDR1 is SGHRS, CDR2 YFSETQ, per germline. The V end was cut by 7 bases, the J end by 7 bases, with 23 bases between. CDR3 size: 16 residues. In nucleotides, the CDR3 is TGCGCCAGCCCCCGGGTGAGGGGGGGCTGGATCGGGGAGCTGTTTTTT. This encodes CASPRVRGGWIGELFF.

The V gene is TRBV7-2, the J gene TRBJ2-3; 9 positions match TRBD2. The CDR3 is 17 residues long. V gave up 0 bases and J gave up 4 bases; unmatched junction bases: 8. The germline V gene encodes CDR1 SGHTA and CDR2 FQGNSA. The CDR3: CASSLASGGGAADTQYF. CDR3 coding DNA: TGTGCCAGCAGCTTAGCTTCGGGCGGGGGGGCCGCAGATACGCAGTATTTT.

The chain employs TRBV7-2 and TRBJ2-1; D may be TRBD2 (5 bases). Per the germline V gene, CDR1 is SGHTA and CDR2 is FQGNSA. Trimming removed 5 bases at V and 9 bases at J, with 14 bases between. The CDR3 runs to 13 residues. CDR3 sequence: CASSERTTSEQFF. CDR3 bases: TGTGCCAGCAGCGAAAGGACCACTAGTGAGCAGTTCTTC.

The gene calls are TRBV3-1 (or the pseudogene TRBV3-2) and TRBJ2-4; D may be TRBD2 (6 bases). V was clipped by 10 bases and J by 2 bases, with 15 bases between them. The germline V gene encodes CDR1 LGHDT and CDR2 YNNKEL (reference sequence). CDR3 length: 14 residues. The CDR3 protein is CATTEGTTKNIQYF. The CDR3 coding sequence is TGTGCCACCACGGAGGGTACAACCAAAAACATTCAGTACTTC.

V and J are TRBV28 and TRBJ2-7; 10 nucleotides align to TRBD1. Trimming removed 5 bases from V and 3 bases from J; junction bases left unmatched: 7. In germline, CDR1 is MDHEN, CDR2 SYDVKM. This CDR3 is 15 amino acids long. CDR3 amino acids: CASSATGTGVYEQYF. CDR3 bases: TGTGCCAGCAGTGCCACCGGGACAGGGGTCTACGAGCAGTACTTC.

This sequence joins TRBV5-6 and TRBJ2-1; possibly TRBD1 for D (6 bases). CDR1 SGHDT and CDR2 YYEEEE come from the germline V gene. The CDR3 runs to 14 residues. Trimming took 0 bases from V and 7 from J, leaving 11 bases between them. The CDR3 DNA follows: TGTGCCAGCAGCTTGGGGCAGGGGAGAAATGAGCAGTTCTTC. It is translated as CASSLGQGRNEQFF.

This chain links TRBV28 with TRBJ1-1, with a tentative D call TRBD1 (6 bases). V was cut by 3 bases and J by 6 bases, with 14 bases left in between. The V gene's germline CDR1 is MDHEN and CDR2 SYDVKM. The CDR3 is 14 amino acids. CDR3 DNA sequence: TGTGCCAGCAGTTTGCCAGGGGTCACCCCTGAAGCTTTCTTT. The encoded protein is CASSLPGVTPEAFF.

The chain recombines TRBV3-1 (or the pseudogene TRBV3-2) with TRBJ2-2; 9 nucleotides agree with TRBD2. J lost 6 bases, V lost 4 bases, and 9 bases had no gene match. The germline CDR1 and CDR2 sequences are LGHDT and YNNKEL (reference sequence). The CDR3 spans 16 residues. The CDR3 region has the DNA TGTGCCAGCAGCCTCCGTAGCGCTAGCGGGGCCGGGGAGCTGTTTTTT. It translates to CASSLRSASGAGELFF.

The genes are TRBV10-2 and TRBJ1-2, with 9 bases fitting TRBD1. V trimming: 6 bases; J trimming: 8 bases; junction bases outside the gene matches: 10. The CDR3 extends over 14 amino acids. Germline V lookup: CDR1 WSHSY, CDR2 SAAADI. The CDR3 sequence: CASSETGTGLGYTF. CDR3 nucleotides: TGCGCCAGCAGCGAAACCGGGACAGGGCTGGGCTACACCTTC.

The rearrangement joins TRBV5-6 to TRBJ1-1; D is ambiguous. V shed 0 bases and J shed 6 bases, with 6 bases lying between them. The germline V gene encodes CDR1 SGHDT and CDR2 YYEEEE. The CDR3 spans 12 residues. CDR3 protein: CASSLAAAEAFF. Written as DNA, the CDR3 is TGTGCCAGCAGCTTGGCGGCGGCTGAAGCTTTCTTT.

The rearrangement joins TRBV21-1 to TRBJ2-6; TRBD1, as called in the table, went unchecked against the DNA. TRBV21-1 is a pseudogene locus. The CDR3 runs 24 residues. This CDR3 is CASSKTRSLRGCAIELSGANVLTF. In nucleotides, the CDR3 is TGTGCCAGCAGCAAGACAAGATCGTTAAGGGGTTGCGCGATCGAGCTCTCTGGGGCCAACGTCCTGACTTTC.

J is TRBJ1-2 and V is TRBV7-3, with TRBD1 identical over 7 bases. CDR1 is SGHTA and CDR2 is FQGTGA in the germline V gene. Trimming removed 2 bases from V and 13 bases from J; junction bases left unmatched: 7. This CDR3 spans 12 amino acids. The CDR3 coding sequence is TGTGCCAGCAGCTTACCCACAGGGGAAGCCACCTTC. Its protein is CASSLPTGEATF.

The J gene is TRBJ2-7, the V gene TRBV4-1, with 10 positions matching TRBD1. The CDR3 runs 17 residues. Trimming removed 3 bases from V and 5 bases from J; junction bases left unmatched: 13. Germline V gene data show CDR1 as MGHRA and CDR2 as YSYEKL. The CDR3 sequence: CASSHATGQGTINEQYF. Written as DNA, the CDR3 is TGCGCCAGCAGCCACGCTACGGGACAGGGGACGATCAACGAGCAGTACTTC.

The chain carries TRBV5-4 and TRBJ2-2; D ambiguous. The CDR3 length is 13 residues. Looked up from germline, CDR1 is SGHNT and CDR2 is YYREEE (reference sequence). Trimming removed 7 bases at V and 4 bases at J, with 11 bases between. This CDR3 reads CASRGSPTGELFF. DNA of the CDR3: TGTGCCAGCCGCGGAAGCCCCACCGGGGAGCTGTTTTTT.

V usage is TRBV4-1 and J usage is TRBJ2-4, with TRBD1 matching 7 bases. J gave up 6 bases and V 1 base, and 6 bases lay outside the gene matches. The CDR3 loop spans 15 amino acids. Germline CDR1 and CDR2: MGHRA and YSYEKL. CDR3 DNA sequence: TGCGCCAGCAGCCAAGGGCCGACAGGGAGAAACATTCAGTACTTC. Amino acid sequence: CASSQGPTGRNIQYF.

This chain joins TRBV5-1 and TRBJ1-4; D perhaps matches TRBD1 (5 bases). Germline V gene sequence: CDR1 SGHRS, CDR2 YFSETQ. This CDR3 is 15 amino acids long. V was trimmed by 3 bases and J by 1 base, leaving 10 bases between them. CDR3 residues: CASSSVGRTNEKLFF. CDR3 DNA sequence: TGCGCCAGCAGCTCAGTGGGGCGAACTAATGAAAAACTGTTTTTT.